This passage covers 27 T cell receptor beta chains from one sample sequenced in a study of blood T cell repertoires in COVID-19. Clones were read by immunoSEQ multiplex PCR, and TCRdb kept only the in-frame ones, dropping some. Found here are approximately 120,000 clones, around 88% of them singletons; the top ten hold under 6%. Sequencing was carried out using peripheral blood. These receptors came from a man older than 75 with active or convalescent COVID-19.

The sample holds a few counts of this clone. This chain links TRBV28 with TRBJ1-2; D remains ambiguous. Trimming pared 2 bases from V and 6 bases from J, leaving 7 bases between. Germline-derived CDR1 and CDR2 are MDHEN and SYDVKM. The CDR3 extends over 12 amino acids. The CDR3 is CASSLNPDGYTF. In DNA, the CDR3 is TGTGCCAGCAGTTTAAACCCAGATGGCTACACCTTC.

The chain links TRBV7-9 to TRBJ2-7; 11 nucleotides agree with TRBD1. The CDR3 length is 15 residues. V lost 5 bases, J lost 4 bases, and 7 bases stayed unmatched. Looked up from germline, CDR1 is SEHNR and CDR2 is FQNEAQ (reference sequence). CDR3 coding DNA: TGTGCCAGCAGCGGCCTCGGGACAGGGGGTTACGAGCAGTACTTC. Its protein is CASSGLGTGGYEQYF.

DNA of the CDR3: TGTGCCACCAGCAGAGAGGCTTATAACTATGGCTACACCTTC. Its protein product is CATSREAYNYGYTF. This chain uses TRBV15 with TRBJ1-2; D call uncertain. Germline CDR1 LNHNV, CDR2 YYDKDF (reference sequence). Trimming took off 0 bases at V and 1 base at J, with 6 bases between the two ends. This CDR3 contains 14 residues.

This clone was picked up a small number of times. This rearrangement joins TRBV7-8 to TRBJ2-1; no clear D gene. Germline CDR1 and CDR2: SGHVS and FQNEAQ. The CDR3 spans 14 residues. Between the trimmed V and J ends, which lost 5 bases and 4 bases, there was a span of 12 bases. The CDR3 here is CASSPGPTYNEQFF. The CDR3 coding sequence is TGTGCCAGCAGCCCAGGCCCGACATACAATGAGCAGTTCTTC.

CDR3 in amino acids: CASSTGGYSDTQYF. In DNA form, the CDR3 reads TGTGCCAGCAGCACCGGGGGGTATTCAGATACGCAGTATTTT. The chain has TRBV7-3 and TRBJ2-3; the match to TRBD2 covers 7 bases. The CDR3 contains 14 residues. The germline gives CDR1 SGHTA, CDR2 FQGTGA. Trimming took 5 bases from V and 4 from J; bases not matched to a gene: 6. Variable domain in full (rest from reference TRBV7-3 and TRBJ2-3): GAGVSQTPSNKVTEKGKYVELRCDPISGHTALYWYRQSLGQGPEFLIYFQGTGAADDSGLPNDRFFAVRPEGSVSTLKIQRTERGDSAVYLCASSTGGYSDTQYFGPGTRLTVL.

This chain uses TRBV27 with TRBJ2-1; possibly TRBD2 for D (6 bases). Germline CDR1 reads MNHEY; CDR2 reads SMNVEV (reference sequence). V gave up 4 bases and J gave up 4 bases, with 8 bases separating them. The CDR3 has 13 residues. CDR3 bases: TGTGCCAGCAGTTCCGGGAGTTACAATGAGCAGTTCTTC. This translates into CASSSGSYNEQFF.

This clone has a single count. This rearrangement joins TRBV7-2 to TRBJ1-2; D perhaps matches TRBD1 (6 bases). Germline values: CDR1 SGHTA, CDR2 FQGNSA. The CDR3 runs to 15 residues. V lost 6 bases and J lost 4, with 18 bases in between. As DNA, the CDR3 is TGTGCCAGCAGTATAGGGGGGGGCATTGGCTATGGCTACACCTTC. Translation: CASSIGGGIGYGYTF.

This sequence joins TRBV18 and TRBJ1-3; 10 bases are a match to TRBD1. CDR3 length equals 18 residues. Trimming cost V 2 bases and J 4 bases; bases outside gene matches: 11. Germline loops: CDR1 KGHSH, CDR2 LQKENI. The CDR3 nucleotides are TGTGCCAGCTCACCAGCCTCGGGACAGGGGACGGGAGGAAACACCATATATTTT. Its translation is CASSPASGQGTGGNTIYF.

This clone was seen just once. The chain joins TRBV24-1 to TRBJ2-1; 10 bases fit TRBD2. V lost 0 bases to trimming and J lost 9 bases; unmatched junction nucleotides: 7. Germline values: CDR1 KGHDR, CDR2 SFDVKD. The CDR3 has 16 residues. The CDR3 DNA is TGTGCCACCAGTGATTTGCCAGCGGGGGGGCTAAGTGAGCAGTTCTTC. This sequence encodes CATSDLPAGGLSEQFF.

The CDR3 region is CASSPTSATRASYEVEQYF. DNA of the CDR3: TGTGCCAGCAGTCCGACCTCCGCTACGCGGGCCTCCTACGAGGTTGAGCAGTACTTC. J is TRBJ2-7 and V is TRBV28; D may be TRBD2 (5 bases). Deletions cut 5 bases from V and 7 bases from J, with 33 bases between. The CDR3 totals 19 residues. CDR1 and CDR2 from the germline V gene are MDHEN and SYDVKM.

This clone was counted only a few times. The chain has TRBV29-1 and TRBJ1-2; the D is unclear. Germline V lookup: CDR1 SQVTM, CDR2 ANQGSEA. The CDR3 has 12 residues. Trimming cost V 5 bases and J 8 bases, with 15 bases left between them. This CDR3 is CSVRRADPGYTF. The CDR3 DNA follows: TGCAGCGTTCGGAGGGCGGACCCGGGCTACACCTTC.

The V gene is TRBV19, the J gene TRBJ1-5; D possibly corresponds to TRBD1 (6 bases). This CDR3 region has 15 residues. In germline, CDR1 is LNHDA, CDR2 SQIVND (reference sequence). V shed 7 bases and J shed 6 bases, with 19 bases lying between them. In DNA, the CDR3 is TGTGCCAGTACTCTCACTCAGGGGATCGGTCAGCCCCAGCATTTT. Its protein product is CASTLTQGIGQPQHF.

V usage is TRBV5-5 and J usage is TRBJ2-2, with a weak D call TRBD1 (6 bases). V lost 0 bases to trimming and J lost 8 bases, with 14 bases between them. This CDR3 spans 15 amino acids. Germline assignment: CDR1 SGHKS and CDR2 YYEKEE (reference sequence). As DNA, the CDR3 is TGTGCCAGCAGCTTGGGACAGGCCCGGGGAGGGGAGCTGTTTTTT. It codes for CASSLGQARGGELFF.

The chain carries TRBV10-3 and TRBJ2-2, with D perhaps TRBD2 (7 bases). V was trimmed by 6 bases and J by 0 bases, leaving 14 bases between them. Germline V gene sequence: CDR1 ENHRY, CDR2 SYGVKD. This CDR3 spans 16 amino acids. CDR3 in amino acids: CAISSRGAANTGELFF. The CDR3 DNA is TGTGCCATCAGCTCTCGGGGGGCAGCGAACACCGGGGAGCTGTTTTTT.

The chain employs TRBV12-3 or TRBV12-4 and TRBJ1-4, with 7 bases matching TRBD1. V was clipped by 7 bases and J by 3 bases; unmatched bases: 2. The CDR3 loop spans 13 amino acids. The CDR3 DNA is TGTGCCAGCACCGGGACAGCTAATGAAAAACTGTTTTTT. This translates into CASTGTANEKLFF.

The genes are TRBV12-3 or TRBV12-4 and TRBJ2-4; 9 bases are shared with TRBD1. The CDR3 has 13 amino acids. The trim removed 7 bases at V and 12 bases at J, leaving 10 bases unmatched. The CDR3 here is CASNLQGAVSQYF. Written as DNA, the CDR3 is TGTGCCAGCAATCTACAGGGGGCGGTGAGTCAGTACTTC.

This chain joins TRBV3-1 (or the pseudogene TRBV3-2) and TRBJ2-1; 11 bases line up with TRBD2. This CDR3 has 16 amino acids. V lost 0 bases and J lost 8; bases outside the gene matches: 6. Germline V gives CDR1 LGHDT, CDR2 YNNKEL (reference sequence). The CDR3 DNA reads TGTGCCAGCAGCCAAGACTATAGCGGGGGGGCTTATGAGCAGTTCTTC. Translated: CASSQDYSGGAYEQFF.

The chain carries TRBV5-3 and TRBJ2-3; 9 nucleotides align to TRBD1. TRBV5-3 is noted as an ORF with a role that remains uncertain. The CDR3 sequence is 17 residues long. Germline trimming cut 0 bases from V and 2 bases from J; bases unmatched to any gene: 7. DNA for the CDR3: TGTGCCAGAAGCTTGGGCGACAGGGGGTTCTCCACAGATACGCAGTATTTT. Protein sequence: CARSLGDRGFSTDTQYF.

This chain joins TRBV2 and TRBJ1-4; 7 bases agree with TRBD1. Germline lookup yields CDR1 SNHLY and CDR2 FYNNEI. This CDR3 contains 16 residues. Losses at the gene ends were 6 bases for V and 0 bases for J; bases not matched to a gene: 7. The DNA of the CDR3 is TGTGCCAGCAGCGGACAGGTTCCCTCAACTAATGAAAAACTGTTTTTT. Its translation: CASSGQVPSTNEKLFF.

V usage is TRBV19 and J usage is TRBJ1-6; a weak D match, TRBD1 (6 bases). V lost 2 bases, J lost 8 bases, and 13 bases lay in between. The CDR3 has 15 amino acids. Germline CDR1 is LNHDA and CDR2 is SQIVND (reference sequence). The CDR3 coding sequence is TGTGCCAGTAGTATACTAGGACAGACGGATTCACCCCTCCACTTT. This gives the protein CASSILGQTDSPLHF.

The chain uses TRBV19 and TRBJ1-2; a possible D gene is TRBD1 (6 bases). This CDR3 contains 14 residues. Germline CDR1 is LNHDA and CDR2 is SQIVND (reference sequence). Trimming removed 7 bases from V and 3 bases from J, with 15 bases in between. The CDR3 protein is CASTARDNYYGYTF. CDR3 coding DNA: TGTGCCAGTACCGCCCGGGACAACTACTATGGCTACACCTTC.

This clone was detected only once. The chain uses TRBV29-1 and TRBJ2-7; 7 positions match TRBD1. Germline V gene sequence: CDR1 SQVTM, CDR2 ANQGSEA. With V trimmed by 6 bases and J by 3 bases, 5 bases remained unmatched. This CDR3 spans 12 amino acids. CDR3 sequence: CSVAGTDYEQYF. The CDR3, as DNA: TGCAGCGTCGCCGGGACAGACTACGAGCAGTACTTC.

The rearrangement joins TRBV9 to TRBJ2-1, with 13 bases identical to TRBD2. The CDR3 extends over 17 amino acids. Germline CDR1 reads SGDLS; CDR2 reads YYNGEE. V was clipped by 1 base and J by 8 bases; unmatched bases: 9. The CDR3 loop reads CASSVKGKLAGGHEQFF. The CDR3 nucleotides read TGTGCCAGCAGCGTAAAAGGAAAACTAGCGGGGGGGCATGAGCAGTTCTTC.

V usage is TRBV7-2 and J usage is TRBJ1-1; D possibly corresponds to TRBD1 (5 bases). Germline V gene lookup returns CDR1 SGHTA and CDR2 FQGNSA. This CDR3 has 13 residues. Trimming took 2 bases from V and 6 from J, leaving 10 bases between them. The CDR3 here is CASSLLQGAEAFF. CDR3 DNA sequence: TGTGCCAGCAGCTTACTGCAGGGTGCTGAAGCTTTCTTT.

V usage is TRBV5-1 and J usage is TRBJ2-3; 10 bases map to TRBD1. Germline assignment: CDR1 SGHRS and CDR2 YFSETQ. V lost 0 bases to trimming and J lost 6 bases; unmatched junction nucleotides: 4. CDR3 length: 15 residues. CDR3 amino acids: CASSLAPGQGDTQYF. Written as DNA, the CDR3 is TGCGCCAGCAGCTTGGCTCCGGGACAGGGGGATACGCAGTATTTT.

This chain links TRBV3-1 (or the pseudogene TRBV3-2) with TRBJ2-7; D uncertain. The CDR3 is 15 residues long. V gave up 3 bases and J gave up 0 bases, with 12 bases separating them. The germline V gene has CDR1 LGHDT and CDR2 YNNKEL (reference sequence). The CDR3 is CASSQRFMSSYEQYF. CDR3 bases: TGTGCCAGCAGCCAGCGGTTCATGAGCTCCTACGAGCAGTACTTC.

In nucleotides, the CDR3 is TGTGCCAGCAGCTTAATAAGCGGGGGGGCGGCTGAGCAGTTCTTC. Translated, it gives CASSLISGGAAEQFF. The gene calls are TRBV7-9 and TRBJ2-1; 10 bases are a match to TRBD2. The CDR3 contains 15 residues. Trimming cost V 2 bases and J 9 bases; bases outside gene matches: 7. Per the germline V gene, CDR1 is SEHNR and CDR2 is FQNEAQ (reference sequence).